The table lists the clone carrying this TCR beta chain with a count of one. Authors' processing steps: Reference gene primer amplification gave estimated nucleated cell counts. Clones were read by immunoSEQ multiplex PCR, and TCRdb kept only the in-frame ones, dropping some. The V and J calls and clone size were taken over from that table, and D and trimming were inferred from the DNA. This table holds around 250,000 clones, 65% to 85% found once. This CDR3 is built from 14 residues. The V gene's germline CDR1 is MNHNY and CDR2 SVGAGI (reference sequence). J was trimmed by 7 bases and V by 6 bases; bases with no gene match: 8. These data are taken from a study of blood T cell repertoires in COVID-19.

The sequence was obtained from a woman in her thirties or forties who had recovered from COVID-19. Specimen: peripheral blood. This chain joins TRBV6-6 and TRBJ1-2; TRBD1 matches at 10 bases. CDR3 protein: CASRHGTGEVGYTF. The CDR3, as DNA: TGTGCCAGCAGACACGGGACAGGGGAGGTTGGCTACACCTTC.